The 20 T cell receptor beta chains below all came from one sample that was sequenced in a study of CD8 T cells in ankylosing spondylitis. Findings and caveats of the study: For ankylosing spondylitis blood, a TCR beta motif of 8 or 9 highly homologous variants appeared characteristic.

Using its own MiXCR run on the 5' RACE reads, TCRdb lists one record per CDR3 protein. The data contain roughly 400,000 distinct CDR3 sequences, 20% to 25% of them singletons. No antigen has been identified for these receptors. Sequenced material: blood, either unsorted or a sorted T cell fraction (not recorded which). The receptors shown here come from a male donor with ankylosing spondylitis.

This clonotype was found a few times. The J gene is TRBJ2-3, the V gene TRBV7-9, with no clear D. The CDR3 loop spans 14 amino acids. Germline V CDR1 and CDR2: SEHNR, FQNEAQ (reference sequence). V was cut by 5 bases and J by 0 bases, with 9 bases left in between. The DNA for the CDR3 is TGTGCCAGCAGCGTTCTGTCTAGCACAGATACGCAGTATTTT. It yields the protein CASSVLSSTDTQYF.

This clonotype was seen a few times. The chain recombines TRBV28 with TRBJ2-7; possibly TRBD2 for D (6 bases). This CDR3 comprises 11 residues. V lost 9 bases, J lost 4 bases, and 10 bases lay in between. Germline assignment: CDR1 MDHEN and CDR2 SYDVKM. The CDR3 sequence is CASQEGYEQYF. CDR3 DNA: TGTGCCAGTCAGGAGGGGTACGAGCAGTACTTC.

The sample holds a few counts of this clonotype. This chain links TRBV28 with TRBJ1-5; D not resolved. From germline, CDR1 is MDHEN and CDR2 SYDVKM. V lost 10 bases, J lost 9 bases, and 16 bases lay in between. The CDR3 has 12 residues. The CDR3, as DNA: TGTGCCACCATGGGTGGAGAGGGGCCCCAGCATTTT. It codes for CATMGGEGPQHF.

This rearrangement joins TRBV20-1 to TRBJ1-5; the D gene is possibly TRBD1 (6 bases). The CDR3 contains 13 residues. Germline-derived CDR1 and CDR2 are DFQATT and SNEGSKA (reference sequence). V gave up 6 bases and J gave up 7 bases, with 16 bases separating them. The CDR3 DNA reads as TGCAGTGCAACAAGACAGGTTTGGCAGCCCCAGCATTTT. This codes for CSATRQVWQPQHF.

Ten or more counts support this clonotype. J is TRBJ2-3 and V is TRBV28, with a tentative D call TRBD2 (6 bases). The ends were cut back, 2 bases at V and 2 bases at J, with 11 bases in the middle. Germline V gives CDR1 MDHEN, CDR2 SYDVKM. CDR3 length: 15 residues. CDR3 loop: CASSLTGSDTDTQYF. CDR3 DNA sequence: TGTGCCAGCAGTTTAACCGGGAGCGACACAGATACGCAGTATTTT.

As concerns this clonotype: A single base separates this from a much larger clone, so it may be a read error. V and J are TRBV7-3 and TRBJ2-3, with D hard to call. The CDR3 spans 13 residues. The ends were cut back, 2 bases at V and 4 bases at J, with 7 bases in the middle. From germline, CDR1 is SGHTA and CDR2 FQGTGA. The CDR3 loop is CASSLAWADTQYF. The CDR3 DNA reads TGTGCCAGCAGCTTAGCCTGGGCAGATACGCAGTATTTT.

The chain carries TRBV19 and TRBJ2-1; TRBD2 is a possible D gene (7 bases). Trimming took off 4 bases at V and 3 bases at J, with 16 bases between the two ends. The CDR3 covers 16 residues. Germline V gene lookup returns CDR1 LNHDA and CDR2 SQIVND (reference sequence). In DNA form, the CDR3 reads TGTGCCAGTAGTACAACGGGGGGAGGGGGCTACAATGAGCAGTTCTTC. It codes for CASSTTGGGGYNEQFF.

As regards this clonotype: The missing conserved phenylalanine or tryptophan at the end of this CDR3 makes a read error likely. The chain combines TRBV7-8 with TRBJ1-2; possibly TRBD1 for D (5 bases). This CDR3 has 13 amino acids. Germline-derived CDR1 and CDR2 are SGHVS and FQNEAQ. The V end was cut by 1 base, the J end by 7 bases, with 10 bases between. In DNA form, the CDR3 reads TGTGCCAGCAGCTTAGTAGGGGTTGGTGGCTACACCCTC. It encodes CASSLVGVGGYTL.

The chain combines TRBV24-1 with TRBJ2-2; D may be TRBD1 or TRBD2 (5 bases each). Deletions cut 7 bases from V and 1 base from J, with 12 bases between. The length of the CDR3 is 15 residues. CDR1 KGHDR and CDR2 SFDVKD come from the germline V gene. Here the CDR3 reads CATRSGTGNTGELFF. CDR3 bases: TGTGCCACCAGATCCGGGACGGGGAACACCGGGGAGCTGTTTTTT.

The chain uses TRBV4-2 and TRBJ1-5; D might be TRBD1 (5 bases). In germline, CDR1 is LGHNA, CDR2 YNFKEQ. This CDR3 contains 17 residues. V shed 1 base and J shed 6 bases, with 19 bases lying between them. CDR3 amino acids: CASSQVLVRDLFQPQHF. CDR3 coding DNA: TGTGCCAGCAGCCAAGTTTTGGTCAGGGACCTTTTTCAGCCCCAGCATTTT.

The gene calls are TRBV15 and TRBJ1-5; no clear D. The germline CDR1 and CDR2 sequences are LNHNV and YYDKDF (reference sequence). The CDR3 consists of 13 residues. V shed 0 bases and J shed 3 bases, with 3 bases lying between them. CDR3 bases: TGTGCCACCAGCAGAGATCACAATCAGCCCCAGCATTTT. This sequence encodes CATSRDHNQPQHF.

As DNA, the CDR3 is TGTGCCAGTAGTAAGAACACCAATGAGCAGTTCTTC. Encoded protein: CASSKNTNEQFF. The chain carries TRBV19 and TRBJ2-1; D unresolved. Germline V gene lookup returns CDR1 LNHDA and CDR2 SQIVND (reference sequence). The length of the CDR3 is 12 residues. V was shortened by 4 bases and J by 6 bases, with 7 bases between the two germline ends.

Here the CDR3 DNA reads TGCAGCGTTGGTATGACAGGGAAACAGCCCCAGCATTTT. It specifies CSVGMTGKQPQHF. V is TRBV29-1 and J is TRBJ1-5, with 7 bases matching TRBD1. CDR1 and CDR2 (germline): SQVTM, ANQGSEA. With V trimmed by 4 bases and J by 7 bases, 7 bases remained unmatched. This CDR3 contains 13 residues.

The V call is TRBV6-1, the J call TRBJ2-1, with 9 bases aligning to TRBD2. Germline V gene lookup returns CDR1 MNHNS and CDR2 SASEGT. There are 15 residues in the CDR3. Trimming took 5 bases from V and 5 from J; bases not matched to a gene: 7. CDR3: CASSPGTSSNNEQFF. The CDR3 region has the DNA TGTGCCAGCAGTCCCGGGACTAGCTCAAACAATGAGCAGTTCTTC.

This clonotype turned up a few times. The V gene is TRBV28, the J gene TRBJ2-2; TRBD2 matches 7 bases. This CDR3 has 15 amino acids. The ends lost 3 bases at V and 3 bases at J; junction bases unmatched: 4. Per germline, CDR1 MDHEN and CDR2 SYDVKM. CDR3 nucleotide sequence: TGTGCCAGCAGTTTTCCTAGCGGTGACACCGGGGAGCTGTTTTTT. Translating gives CASSFPSGDTGELFF.

The DNA of the CDR3 is TGCGCCAGCAGACGGGGATTGGACACCGGGGAGCTGTTTTTT. It codes for CASRRGLDTGELFF. J is TRBJ2-2 and V is TRBV5-1, with a tentative D call TRBD2 (5 bases). The V end lost 5 bases, the J end lost 3 bases, and 11 bases lay between the germline ends. Germline V gives CDR1 SGHRS, CDR2 YFSETQ. CDR3 size: 14 residues.

In this sample, this clonotype turned up many times. This chain connects TRBV12-3 or TRBV12-4 to TRBJ2-2; 13 bases are shared with TRBD2. The length of the CDR3 is 17 residues. The junction had 4 bases not matched to a gene; V was cut back by 1 base and J by 5 bases. This CDR3 is CASSLGTSGRRTGELFF. The CDR3 DNA sequence: TGTGCCAGCAGTTTAGGGACTAGCGGGAGAAGGACCGGGGAGCTGTTTTTT.

This clonotype has just a few counts. The V call is TRBV7-2, the J call TRBJ1-4; D is ambiguous. CDR1 and CDR2 (germline): SGHTA, FQGNSA. The CDR3 totals 14 residues. V was trimmed by 5 bases and J by 2 bases, leaving 9 bases between them. CDR3 loop: CASSTEVTNEKLFF. The CDR3 DNA sequence: TGTGCCAGCAGCACGGAGGTGACTAATGAAAAACTGTTTTTT.

The CDR3 sequence: CASTPRGGGKNTEAFF. The CDR3 region has the DNA TGTGCCAGTACCCCAAGGGGGGGAGGGAAGAACACTGAAGCTTTCTTT. V usage is TRBV19 and J usage is TRBJ1-1; tentatively, D is TRBD1 (6 bases). Trimming cost V 7 bases and J 1 base, with 19 bases left between them. From germline, CDR1 is LNHDA and CDR2 SQIVND (reference sequence). The CDR3 loop spans 16 amino acids.

This chain links TRBV7-6 with TRBJ2-1; D gene ambiguous. CDR1 and CDR2 from the germline V gene are SGHVS and FNYEAQ. With 0 bases removed from V and 5 bases from J, the gap between germline ends came to 8 bases. The CDR3 length is 14 residues. CDR3 residues: CASSLARPDNEQFF. In nucleotides, the CDR3 is TGTGCCAGCAGCTTAGCGCGGCCTGACAATGAGCAGTTCTTC.